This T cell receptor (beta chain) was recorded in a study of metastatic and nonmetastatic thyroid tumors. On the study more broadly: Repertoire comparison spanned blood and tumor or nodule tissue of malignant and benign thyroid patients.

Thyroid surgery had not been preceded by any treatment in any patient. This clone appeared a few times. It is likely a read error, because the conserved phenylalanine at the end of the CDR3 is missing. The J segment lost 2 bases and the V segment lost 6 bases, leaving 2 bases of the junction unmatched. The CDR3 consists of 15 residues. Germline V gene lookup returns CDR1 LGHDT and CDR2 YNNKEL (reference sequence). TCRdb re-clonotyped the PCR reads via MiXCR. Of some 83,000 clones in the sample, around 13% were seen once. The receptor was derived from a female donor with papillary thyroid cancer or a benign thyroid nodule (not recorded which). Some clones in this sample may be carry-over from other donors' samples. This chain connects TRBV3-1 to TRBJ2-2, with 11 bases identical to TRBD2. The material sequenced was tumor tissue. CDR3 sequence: CASRLAGGNTGELFS. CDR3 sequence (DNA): TGTGCCAGCAGGCTAGCGGGAGGCAACACCGGGGAGCTGTTTTCT.